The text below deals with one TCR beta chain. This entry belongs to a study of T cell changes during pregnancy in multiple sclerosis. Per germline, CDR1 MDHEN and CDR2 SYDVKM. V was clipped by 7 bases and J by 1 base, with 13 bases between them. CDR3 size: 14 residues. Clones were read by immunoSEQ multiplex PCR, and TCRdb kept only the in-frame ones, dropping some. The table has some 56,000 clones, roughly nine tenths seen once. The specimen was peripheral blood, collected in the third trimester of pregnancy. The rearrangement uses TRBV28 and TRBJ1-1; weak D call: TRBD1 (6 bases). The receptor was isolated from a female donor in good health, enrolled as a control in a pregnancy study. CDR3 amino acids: CASTLQGRNTEAFF. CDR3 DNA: TGTGCCAGCACCCTTCAGGGGCGGAACACTGAAGCTTTCTTT.